This is a list of T cell receptor beta chains from one sample in a study of response to subunit inactivated influenza vaccine. One entry per CDR3 protein, called by TCRdb with MiXCR from the RT-PCR reads. The sample yields about 530,000 distinct CDR3 sequences, 12% seen once. Sample: PBMCs from blood, taken on the day of vaccination. The receptors stem from a man between 45 and 60 years old who received an inactivated influenza vaccine. The CDR3 runs from the conserved cysteine through the conserved F or W. D genes are given only for firm matches. Where a row states a size, it is once, few, many or the class of an expanded clone; other rows omit it.

V gene: TRBV29-1; J gene: TRBJ1-2; clone size: NA; D gene: NA; CDR3 DNA: TGCAGCGTTGGTGGCAACTATGGCTACACCTTC; CDR3 protein: CSVGGNYGYTF
V gene: TRBV6-1; J gene: TRBJ2-3; clone size: few; D gene: NA; CDR3 DNA: TGTGCCAGCACCGAACCCCGCAGGGTGGGCACAGATACGCAGTATTTT; CDR3 protein: CASTEPRRVGTDTQYF
V gene: TRBV5-5; J gene: TRBJ2-1; clone size: few; D gene: NA; CDR3 DNA: TGTGCCAGCAGCTTTCTAACCCGTGTCGATGAGCAGTTCTTC; CDR3 protein: CASSFLTRVDEQFF
V gene: TRBV6-2/TRBV6-3; J gene: TRBJ2-2; clone size: few; D gene: TRBD2; CDR3 DNA: TGTGCCAGCAGTTACCCTACAGGGACTAGCGGGTTCGGGGAGCTGTTTTTT; CDR3 protein: CASSYPTGTSGFGELFF
V gene: TRBV5-1; J gene: TRBJ2-1; clone size: NA; D gene: TRBD2; CDR3 DNA: TGCGCCAGCAGCTCGCAACAGCGGGGCTACAATGAGCAGTTCTTC; CDR3 protein: CASSSQQRGYNEQFF
V gene: TRBV14; J gene: TRBJ2-1; clone size: NA; D gene: NA; CDR3 DNA: TGTGCCAGCAGCCAAGATCAACTGGTCTCGCAGTTCTTC; CDR3 protein: CASSQDQLVSQFF
V gene: TRBV7-6; J gene: TRBJ2-7; clone size: few; D gene: TRBD1; CDR3 DNA: TGTGCCAGCAGCTTAGCGGACAGGGGGGGCTACGAGCAGTACTTC; CDR3 protein: CASSLADRGGYEQYF
V gene: TRBV7-2; J gene: TRBJ2-7; clone size: NA; D gene: TRBD2; CDR3 DNA: TGTGCCAGCAGCGAGGCTAGCGGATCCTACGAGCAGTACTTC; CDR3 protein: CASSEASGSYEQYF
V gene: TRBV6-1; J gene: TRBJ2-5; clone size: few; D gene: TRBD2; CDR3 DNA: TGTGCCACCGAACCTAGTCTAGCGGGGGGAGAGACCCAGTACTTC; CDR3 protein: CATEPSLAGGETQYF
V gene: TRBV28; J gene: TRBJ2-5; clone size: many; D gene: NA; CDR3 DNA: TGTGCCAGCAGCGAGGCCCCGCGATGGACCCAGTACTTC; CDR3 protein: CASSEAPRWTQYF
V gene: TRBV12-3/TRBV12-4; J gene: TRBJ2-7; clone size: few; D gene: TRBD1; CDR3 DNA: TGTGCCAGCAGTTTTTCGGACAGGGGCTACGAGCAGTACTTC; CDR3 protein: CASSFSDRGYEQYF
V gene: TRBV29-1; J gene: TRBJ2-7; clone size: NA; D gene: TRBD2; CDR3 DNA: TGCAGCGTTGAAAATCGGGGGACTAGCGGGTACGAGCAGTACTTC; CDR3 protein: CSVENRGTSGYEQYF
V gene: TRBV4-3; J gene: TRBJ1-5; clone size: once; D gene: NA; CDR3 DNA: TGCGCCAGCAGCCAAGCCGTGGGGTCTCTGAGCAATCAGCCCCAGCATTTT; CDR3 protein: CASSQAVGSLSNQPQHF
V gene: TRBV7-6; J gene: TRBJ2-1; clone size: NA; D gene: TRBD2; CDR3 DNA: TGTGCCAGCAGCTCCGGGGGGAACTCCTACAATGAGCAGTTCTTC; CDR3 protein: CASSSGGNSYNEQFF
V gene: TRBV6-1; J gene: TRBJ2-7; clone size: NA; D gene: NA; CDR3 DNA: TGTGCCAGCAGTGAAAAAGGGAATTACGAGCAGTACTTC; CDR3 protein: CASSEKGNYEQYF
V gene: TRBV5-1; J gene: TRBJ1-1; clone size: NA; D gene: NA; CDR3 DNA: TGCGCCAGCAGCTTGGGCCAGGGAAGGTTCACTGAAGCTTTCTTT; CDR3 protein: CASSLGQGRFTEAFF
V gene: TRBV20-1; J gene: TRBJ1-6; clone size: few; D gene: NA; CDR3 DNA: TGCAGTGCTAGACGAGTTGGGAATCTCAATTCACCCCTCCACTTT; CDR3 protein: CSARRVGNLNSPLHF
V gene: TRBV30; J gene: TRBJ2-1; clone size: NA; D gene: NA; CDR3 DNA: TGTGCCTGGAGTGTCCCCGGAGGGCAATTAGGAATCTTC; CDR3 protein: CAWSVPGGQLGIF
V gene: TRBV24-1; J gene: TRBJ2-1; clone size: NA; D gene: NA; CDR3 DNA: TGTGCCACCAGTGATCTCAGGGGGGGGCAGTTCTTC; CDR3 protein: CATSDLRGGQFF
V gene: TRBV29-1; J gene: TRBJ2-5; clone size: NA; D gene: NA; CDR3 DNA: TGCAGCGTTGGACAAGTGACCCAGTACTTC; CDR3 protein: CSVGQVTQYF
V gene: TRBV4-3; J gene: TRBJ1-4; clone size: NA; D gene: NA; CDR3 DNA: TGCGCCAGCAGCCAAGATCCACCGACAGTCAATGAAAAACTGTTTTTT; CDR3 protein: CASSQDPPTVNEKLFF
V gene: TRBV24-1; J gene: TRBJ2-3; clone size: many; D gene: TRBD1; CDR3 DNA: TGTGCCACCAGTGACCCGGATTGGACAGGGGGCCCGAGTACGCAGTATTTT; CDR3 protein: CATSDPDWTGGPSTQYF
V gene: TRBV12-3/TRBV12-4; J gene: TRBJ2-6; clone size: NA; D gene: NA; CDR3 DNA: TGTGCCAGCAGTTTTGGTTTCACGGCCTCTGGGGCCAACGTCCTGACTTTC; CDR3 protein: CASSFGFTASGANVLTF
V gene: TRBV5-1; J gene: TRBJ2-3; clone size: few; D gene: NA; CDR3 DNA: TGCGCCAGCAGCGAAGCGGGTGCCCTCGTTGATACGCAGTATTTT; CDR3 protein: CASSEAGALVDTQYF
V gene: TRBV4-2; J gene: TRBJ2-7; clone size: NA; D gene: TRBD2; CDR3 DNA: TGTGCCAGCAGCCAAGACTCCCTAGCGGGAGGTAGCTACGAGCAGTACTTC; CDR3 protein: CASSQDSLAGGSYEQYF
V gene: TRBV6-1; J gene: TRBJ1-3; clone size: NA; D gene: TRBD1; CDR3 DNA: TGTGCCAGCGCACAGTATACCGGGACAGGGGCCGGAAACACCATATATTTT; CDR3 protein: CASAQYTGTGAGNTIYF
V gene: TRBV5-6; J gene: TRBJ2-5; clone size: few; D gene: TRBD2; CDR3 DNA: TGTGCCAGCAGCTTGGACTCTAGGCTAGCGGGGACCCAGTACTTC; CDR3 protein: CASSLDSRLAGTQYF
V gene: TRBV10-3; J gene: TRBJ2-5; clone size: many; D gene: NA; CDR3 DNA: TGTGCCATCAGTGAGTCCCCTCGGCCGGGGGCTCGAGAGACCCAGTACTTC; CDR3 protein: CAISESPRPGARETQYF
V gene: TRBV6-5; J gene: TRBJ2-7; clone size: NA; D gene: NA; CDR3 DNA: TGTGCCAGCAGTTTACTCAACCCGATCCGCGACTCCTACGAGCAGTACTTC; CDR3 protein: CASSLLNPIRDSYEQYF
V gene: TRBV12-3/TRBV12-4; J gene: TRBJ2-2; clone size: few; D gene: NA; CDR3 DNA: TGTGCCAGCAGTTTACCCCAGGGCAGGAACACCGGGGAGCTGTTTTTT; CDR3 protein: CASSLPQGRNTGELFF
V gene: TRBV6-1; J gene: TRBJ2-2; clone size: few; D gene: TRBD1; CDR3 DNA: TGTGCCAGCAGTCGGGGACAGGGGATTGGGACCGGGGAGCTGTTTTTT; CDR3 protein: CASSRGQGIGTGELFF
V gene: TRBV4-3; J gene: TRBJ2-5; clone size: NA; D gene: NA; CDR3 DNA: TGCGCCAGCAGCCAAGATGCGACAGAACAAGAGACCCAGTACTTC; CDR3 protein: CASSQDATEQETQYF
V gene: TRBV7-2; J gene: TRBJ2-1; clone size: few; D gene: TRBD1; CDR3 DNA: TGTGCCAGCAGCACAAGGACAGGGGCGTATGAGCAGTTCTTC; CDR3 protein: CASSTRTGAYEQFF
V gene: TRBV18; J gene: TRBJ2-3; clone size: few; D gene: TRBD2; CDR3 DNA: TGTGCCAGCTCACCCCTTCTAGCGGGAGCGGAAGATACGCAGTATTTT; CDR3 protein: CASSPLLAGAEDTQYF
V gene: TRBV11-2; J gene: TRBJ2-7; clone size: NA; D gene: TRBD1; CDR3 DNA: TGTGCCAGCAACCTCGGACAGGGGGCTTGGGACGAGCAGTACTTC; CDR3 protein: CASNLGQGAWDEQYF
V gene: TRBV7-9; J gene: TRBJ2-7; clone size: few; D gene: TRBD1; CDR3 DNA: TGTGCCAGCAGCTTAGTAGAGGGGGCCTCCTACGAGCAGTACTTC; CDR3 protein: CASSLVEGASYEQYF
V gene: TRBV2; J gene: TRBJ2-1; clone size: NA; D gene: NA; CDR3 DNA: TGTGCCAGCAGTCCCCGCCGGATGGGGCTTGGGGAGCAGTTCTTC; CDR3 protein: CASSPRRMGLGEQFF
V gene: TRBV10-3; J gene: TRBJ1-2; clone size: NA; D gene: NA; CDR3 DNA: TGTGCCATCAGTGAGCCGGGAGGGACGACAGGCTATGGCTACACCTTC; CDR3 protein: CAISEPGGTTGYGYTF
V gene: TRBV4-3; J gene: TRBJ2-1; clone size: NA; D gene: NA; CDR3 DNA: TGCGCCAGCAGCCAAGATGGGGGTAGCGGCGAATACAATGAGCAGTTCTTT; CDR3 protein: CASSQDGGSGEYNEQFF
V gene: TRBV20-1; J gene: TRBJ2-1; clone size: few; D gene: NA; CDR3 DNA: TGCAGTGCTAGACAGAGGTCAGGGGCGTACAATGAGCAGTTCTTC; CDR3 protein: CSARQRSGAYNEQFF
V gene: TRBV4-3; J gene: TRBJ2-3; clone size: many; D gene: NA; CDR3 DNA: TGCGCCAGCAGCCAAGCTCGGGGGCGCACAGATACGCAGTATTTT; CDR3 protein: CASSQARGRTDTQYF
V gene: TRBV5-6; J gene: TRBJ2-7; clone size: NA; D gene: TRBD1; CDR3 DNA: TGTGCCAGCGGCCCAGGGACAGGGTACTACGAGCAGTACTTC; CDR3 protein: CASGPGTGYYEQYF
V gene: TRBV20-1; J gene: TRBJ1-1; clone size: NA; D gene: TRBD1; CDR3 DNA: TGCAGTGCTCAAATATTCCGGGACAGAAACACTGAAGCTTTCTTT; CDR3 protein: CSAQIFRDRNTEAFF